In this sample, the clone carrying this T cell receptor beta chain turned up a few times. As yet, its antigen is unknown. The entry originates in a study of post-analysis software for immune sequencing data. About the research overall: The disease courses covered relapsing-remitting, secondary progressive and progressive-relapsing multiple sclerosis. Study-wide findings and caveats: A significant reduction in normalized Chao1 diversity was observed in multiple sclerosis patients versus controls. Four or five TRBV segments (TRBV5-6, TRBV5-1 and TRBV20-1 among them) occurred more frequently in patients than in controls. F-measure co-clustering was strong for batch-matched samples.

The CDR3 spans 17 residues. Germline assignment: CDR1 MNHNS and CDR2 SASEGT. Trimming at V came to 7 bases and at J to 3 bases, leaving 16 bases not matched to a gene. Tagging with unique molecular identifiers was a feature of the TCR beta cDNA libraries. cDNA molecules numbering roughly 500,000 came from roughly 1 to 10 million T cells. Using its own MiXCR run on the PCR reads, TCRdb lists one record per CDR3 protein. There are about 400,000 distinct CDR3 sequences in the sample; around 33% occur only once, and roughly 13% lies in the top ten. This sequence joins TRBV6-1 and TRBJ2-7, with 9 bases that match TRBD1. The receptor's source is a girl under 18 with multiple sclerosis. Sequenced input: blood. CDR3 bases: TGTGCCAGCAATTCCGGGACAGGGCTAATAAATCTCTACGAGCAGTACTTC. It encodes CASNSGTGLINLYEQYF.